Shown below are 30 T cell receptor beta chains from a single sample sequenced in a study of T cell responses to AZD1222 COVID-19 vaccine. This table comes from immunoSEQ multiplex PCR, and its TCRdb copy is limited to in-frame clones, with some not included. The sample contains about 160,000 clones, 90% of which appear only once. Specimen: peripheral blood, collected 28 days after the second AZD1222 dose. These receptors originate from an adult who received the AZD1222 COVID-19 vaccine.

This chain joins TRBV19 and TRBJ2-7, with TRBD2 matching 10 bases. Germline lookup yields CDR1 LNHDA and CDR2 SQIVND (reference sequence). Trimming took 5 bases from V and 4 from J; bases not matched to a gene: 11. The CDR3 sequence is 16 residues long. The chain's CDR3 is CASSPRTSGIGYEQYF. The CDR3 DNA reads as TGTGCCAGTAGTCCTCGCACTAGCGGGATAGGGTACGAGCAGTACTTC.

The chain is built from TRBV19 and TRBJ1-1; D ambiguous. Trimming took off 2 bases at V and 0 bases at J, with 4 bases between the two ends. The germline gives CDR1 LNHDA, CDR2 SQIVND (reference sequence). The CDR3 spans 13 residues. CDR3 DNA sequence: TGTGCCAGTAGTATACACGTGAACACTGAAGCTTTCTTT. Translated, it gives CASSIHVNTEAFF.

J is TRBJ2-7 and V is TRBV29-1, with a possible D match to TRBD1 (6 bases). V lost 4 bases to trimming and J lost 2 bases, with 12 bases between them. The CDR3 spans 13 residues. Germline-derived CDR1 and CDR2 are SQVTM and ANQGSEA. CDR3 protein: CSVATGLTYEQYF. As DNA, the CDR3 is TGCAGCGTTGCGACAGGATTAACCTACGAGCAGTACTTC.

The V gene is TRBV29-1, the J gene TRBJ2-7, with D hard to call. CDR1 SQVTM and CDR2 ANQGSEA come from the germline V gene. V lost 4 bases, J lost 3 bases, and 7 bases lay in between. CDR3 length: 11 amino acids. CDR3 nucleotide sequence: TGCAGCGTTGTGACGGGCTACGAGCAGTACTTC. It specifies CSVVTGYEQYF.

This clone has a single count. The V and J genes are TRBV20-1 and TRBJ2-4; 10 nucleotides match TRBD2. CDR3 size: 15 residues. V lost 3 bases, J lost 0 bases, and 2 bases stayed unmatched. CDR1 and CDR2 (germline): DFQATT, SNEGSKA (reference sequence). The CDR3 spells CSASGLAVAKNIQYF. CDR3 DNA sequence: TGCAGTGCTAGTGGACTAGCGGTAGCCAAAAACATTCAGTACTTC.

This clone has more than one count but fewer than ten. J is TRBJ1-2 and V is TRBV2; no definite D call. This CDR3 is built from 12 residues. Per the germline V gene, CDR1 is SNHLY and CDR2 is FYNNEI. V was pared by 6 bases and J by 8 bases, with 13 bases between. CDR3 coding DNA: TGTGCCAGCAGGAGCATGGCTTACGGCTACACCTTC. This codes for CASRSMAYGYTF.

In this sample, this clone turned up once. This specimen includes other DNA sequences encoding the same CDR3. This chain uses TRBV12-3 or TRBV12-4 with TRBJ1-2; D ambiguous. This CDR3 contains 12 residues. The V gene lost 6 bases and the J gene lost 2 bases, with 7 bases spanning the gap. The CDR3 spells CASSPGNYGYTF. The CDR3, as DNA: TGTGCCAGCAGCCCTGGGAACTATGGCTACACCTTC.

V is TRBV30 and J is TRBJ2-7; TRBD2 agrees at 10 bases. The CDR3 extends over 15 amino acids. Germline V gene lookup returns CDR1 GTSNPN and CDR2 SVGIG (reference sequence). The V segment lost 5 bases and the J segment 7 bases; nucleotides outside the gene matches: 14. The CDR3: CAWLGSGRRFGEQYF. Written as DNA, the CDR3 is TGTGCCTGGCTGGGTAGCGGGAGGCGTTTTGGTGAGCAGTACTTC.

This clone is a singleton in its sample. The chain uses TRBV5-4 and TRBJ2-5, with D perhaps TRBD1 or TRBD2 (5 bases each). This CDR3 has 15 amino acids. The V gene's germline CDR1 is SGHNT and CDR2 YYREEE (reference sequence). V lost 3 bases to trimming and J lost 3 bases, with 15 bases between them. The CDR3 sequence is CASSSGWGREETQYF. Written as DNA, the CDR3 is TGTGCCAGCAGCTCGGGGTGGGGCAGGGAAGAGACCCAGTACTTC.

The chain links TRBV27 to TRBJ2-4, with a weak D call TRBD1 (5 bases). Germline loops: CDR1 MNHEY, CDR2 SMNVEV (reference sequence). Trimming removed 3 bases from V and 3 bases from J, with 15 bases in between. The CDR3 has 16 residues. The CDR3 region has the DNA TGTGCCAGCAGTTTCCAGGGTAGTTGGGGCAAAAACATTCAGTACTTC. This gives the protein CASSFQGSWGKNIQYF.

This clone occurred once. The genes are TRBV5-1 and TRBJ2-7, with D unclear. CDR1 and CDR2 from the germline V gene are SGHRS and YFSETQ. There are 16 residues in the CDR3. Trimming shortened V by 0 bases and J by 0 bases, and 13 bases separated the two germline ends. The CDR3 sequence is CASSLAGSPSSYEQYF. In DNA, the CDR3 is TGCGCCAGCAGCTTGGCGGGCTCCCCGAGCTCCTACGAGCAGTACTTC.

The chain couples TRBV5-1 to TRBJ2-7; 9 nucleotides line up with TRBD1. V shed 6 bases, J shed 1 base, and the junction held 5 bases outside the gene matches. The CDR3 spans 14 residues. Germline V CDR1 and CDR2: SGHRS, YFSETQ. The CDR3 is CASTQTGGSYEQYF. The CDR3 DNA reads as TGCGCCAGCACCCAGACAGGGGGTTCCTACGAGCAGTACTTC.

The rearrangement uses TRBV6-2 or TRBV6-3 and TRBJ2-1; 7 bases are shared with TRBD2. The CDR3 consists of 16 residues. Germline CDR1 MNHEY, CDR2 SVGEGT. Trimming cost V 6 bases and J 0 bases; bases outside gene matches: 8. DNA of the CDR3: TGTGCCAGCAGCCGACTAGCTTTTAGCTCCTACAATGAGCAGTTCTTC. This encodes CASSRLAFSSYNEQFF.

This clone showed up just a few times. The chain links TRBV9 to TRBJ2-7, with D possibly TRBD1 on 5 matching bases. Germline V gene sequence: CDR1 SGDLS, CDR2 YYNGEE. V was cut by 0 bases and J by 2 bases, with 9 bases left in between. The CDR3 is made up of 14 amino acids. The CDR3 is CASSVDTGTYEQYF. CDR3 coding DNA: TGTGCCAGCAGCGTAGACACAGGCACCTACGAGCAGTACTTC.

The CDR3 DNA reads TGTGCCAGCAGCGTAGGGGGTTATTATGGCTACACCTTC. This translates into CASSVGGYYGYTF. The genes are TRBV9 and TRBJ1-2; the D is unclear. The V gene's germline CDR1 is SGDLS and CDR2 YYNGEE. With 0 bases removed from V and 5 bases from J, the gap between germline ends came to 8 bases. The CDR3 is 13 residues long.

This clone was observed a single time. The chain carries TRBV9 and TRBJ1-3; possible D gene TRBD1, 6 bases. Trimming left V 0 bases short and J 8 bases short, with 15 bases between. Germline CDR1 reads SGDLS; CDR2 reads YYNGEE. The CDR3 extends over 15 amino acids. In nucleotides, the CDR3 is TGTGCCAGCAGCGTAGCCCGGACAGTGAGGGACACCATATATTTT. It yields the protein CASSVARTVRDTIYF.

The chain employs TRBV3-1 (or the pseudogene TRBV3-2) and TRBJ1-5, with D unclear. Trimming cost V 3 bases and J 3 bases, with 6 bases left between them. Germline V lookup: CDR1 LGHDT, CDR2 YNNKEL (reference sequence). The CDR3 runs 13 residues. DNA of the CDR3: TGTGCCAGCAGCCAGGGTGACAATCAGCCCCAGCATTTT. Its protein is CASSQGDNQPQHF.

The rearrangement links TRBV15 to TRBJ1-1; the D gene is possibly TRBD1 (5 bases). The length of the CDR3 is 13 residues. The V gene's germline CDR1 is LNHNV and CDR2 YYDKDF (reference sequence). V lost 3 bases and J 3 bases, leaving 8 bases between the germline ends. For the CDR3, the DNA is TGTGCCACCAGCAGGGGGGTTGACACTGAAGCTTTCTTT. The encoded protein is CATSRGVDTEAFF.

The J gene is TRBJ2-4, the V gene TRBV5-1; a weak D match, TRBD1 (6 bases). Trimming took 1 base from V and 3 from J, leaving 11 bases between them. CDR1 is SGHRS and CDR2 is YFSETQ in the germline V gene. The length of the CDR3 is 15 residues. CDR3: CASSLTGLDKNIQYF. The CDR3 bases are TGCGCCAGCAGCTTGACAGGGCTGGACAAAAACATTCAGTACTTC.

The rearrangement uses TRBV24-1 and TRBJ2-1, with D unclear. This CDR3 is 14 amino acids long. Trimming pared 1 base from V and 4 bases from J, leaving 7 bases between. CDR1 is KGHDR and CDR2 is SFDVKD in the germline V gene. Here the CDR3 DNA reads TGTGCCACCAGTGATTTAATGGGGTACAATGAGCAGTTCTTC. Translating it yields CATSDLMGYNEQFF.

This rearrangement joins TRBV27 to TRBJ2-7, with 7 bases aligning to TRBD2. This CDR3 comprises 14 residues. Per germline, CDR1 MNHEY and CDR2 SMNVEV (reference sequence). The J segment lost 4 bases and the V segment lost 3 bases, leaving 6 bases of the junction unmatched. Here the CDR3 reads CASSFASGLYEQYF. The CDR3 DNA sequence: TGTGCCAGCAGTTTCGCTAGCGGACTATACGAGCAGTACTTC.

This clone was counted once. V is TRBV11-2 and J is TRBJ2-3, with D perhaps given as TRBD1 or TRBD2 (5 bases each). There are 15 residues in the CDR3. V was shortened by 5 bases and J by 4 bases, with 16 bases between the two germline ends. Germline lookup yields CDR1 SGHAT and CDR2 FQNNGV. CDR3 DNA: TGTGCCAGCAGCCCGGGGTCGTCGGGACCAGATACGCAGTATTTT. Its translation: CASSPGSSGPDTQYF.

This clone appeared a single time. This sequence joins TRBV27 and TRBJ1-1, with TRBD1 matching 11 bases. Unmatched junction bases numbered 6, after V lost 6 bases and J lost 6 bases. Germline CDR1 and CDR2: MNHEY and SMNVEV (reference sequence). CDR3 length: 14 residues. CDR3 residues: CASSAGTGGSEAFF. The CDR3 nucleotides are TGTGCCAGCAGCGCCGGGACAGGGGGATCTGAAGCTTTCTTT.

The chain has TRBV3-1 (or the pseudogene TRBV3-2) and TRBJ2-1; 10 bases line up with TRBD2. The CDR3 has 16 residues. V shed 2 bases, J shed 6 bases, and the junction held 7 bases outside the gene matches. Germline values: CDR1 LGHDT, CDR2 YNNKEL (reference sequence). The CDR3 loop is CASSQTSSGRGNEQFF. The CDR3, as DNA: TGTGCCAGCAGCCAAACCTCTAGCGGGAGAGGCAATGAGCAGTTCTTC.

This clone was seen once. This sequence joins TRBV29-1 and TRBJ1-2; weak D call: TRBD1 (5 bases). This CDR3 has 15 amino acids. The V end lost 0 bases, the J end lost 6 bases, and 17 bases lay between the germline ends. Per germline, CDR1 SQVTM and CDR2 ANQGSEA. This CDR3 is CSVEDVGVGFHGYTF. The DNA for the CDR3 is TGCAGCGTTGAAGATGTGGGGGTAGGATTTCATGGCTACACCTTC.

V and J are TRBV18 and TRBJ2-3; D is unclear. Germline loops: CDR1 KGHSH, CDR2 LQKENI. The ends were cut back, 3 bases at V and 2 bases at J, with 0 bases in the middle. The CDR3 contains 11 residues. This CDR3 is CASSPTDTQYF. CDR3 in DNA: TGTGCCAGCTCACCCACAGATACGCAGTATTTT.

DNA for the CDR3: TGTGCCAGCAGTTTGACAGGTCTACCTGGAAACACCATATATTTT. Translating gives CASSLTGLPGNTIYF. J is TRBJ1-3 and V is TRBV27, with D perhaps matching TRBD1 (6 bases). Germline lookup yields CDR1 MNHEY and CDR2 SMNVEV (reference sequence). CDR3 size: 15 residues. The V end was cut by 3 bases, the J end by 2 bases, with 11 bases between.

Notes on this clone: The junction does not match germline at one end; this may be a read error. V is TRBV7-9 and J is TRBJ2-7, with a possible D match to TRBD2 (5 bases). Per germline, CDR1 SEHNR and CDR2 FQNEAQ (reference sequence). This CDR3 comprises 14 residues. CDR3 coding DNA: TGTGTCAGCAGCTCTACGACTACAAGCTACGAGCAGTACTTC. It is translated as CVSSSTTTSYEQYF.

This chain uses TRBV23-1 with TRBJ2-2, with D unresolved. TRBV23-1 is an ORF, and what it does is uncertain. The CDR3 totals 14 residues. The V and J ends lost 3 bases and 0 bases respectively, with 5 bases between them. This CDR3 reads CASSQGSNTGELFF. CDR3 nucleotide sequence: TGCGCCAGCAGTCAGGGATCGAACACCGGGGAGCTGTTTTTT.

The chain couples TRBV7-9 to TRBJ1-2; TRBD1 is a possible D gene (6 bases). V lost 4 bases, J lost 8 bases, and 26 bases lay in between. The CDR3 spans 17 residues. Germline CDR1 and CDR2: SEHNR and FQNEAQ (reference sequence). CDR3 sequence: CASSSGTSRRESRGYTF. CDR3 in DNA: TGTGCCAGCAGCTCAGGGACAAGCAGAAGGGAATCTCGGGGCTACACCTTC.